The present T cell receptor beta chain was sequenced within a study of blood T cell repertoires in COVID-19. The table came from immunoSEQ multiplex PCR; TCRdb's copy has only in-frame clones and leaves some out. This table has around 53,000 clones, 70% to 85% appearing once. V gave up 2 bases and J gave up 5 bases, with 9 bases separating them. The CDR3 is 13 residues long. From germline, CDR1 is SGHTA and CDR2 FQGNSA. The sequenced sample was peripheral blood. The TCR was taken from a man between 65 and 85 years old with active COVID-19. The chain uses TRBV7-2 and TRBJ1-1; maybe TRBD1 (5 bases). DNA for the CDR3: TGTGCCAGCAGCTTAAACAGGATGACTGAAGCTTTCTTT. Protein sequence: CASSLNRMTEAFF.